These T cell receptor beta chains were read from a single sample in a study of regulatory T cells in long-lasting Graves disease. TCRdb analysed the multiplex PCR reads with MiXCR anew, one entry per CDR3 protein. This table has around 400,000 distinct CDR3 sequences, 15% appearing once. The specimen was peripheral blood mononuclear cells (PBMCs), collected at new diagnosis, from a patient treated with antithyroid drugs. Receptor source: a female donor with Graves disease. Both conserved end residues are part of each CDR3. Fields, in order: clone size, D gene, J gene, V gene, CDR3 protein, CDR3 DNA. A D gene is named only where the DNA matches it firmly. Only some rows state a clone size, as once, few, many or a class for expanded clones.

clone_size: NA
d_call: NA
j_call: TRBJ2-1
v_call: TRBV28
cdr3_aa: CASSGWSSYNEQFF
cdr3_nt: TGTGCCAGCAGTGGGTGGTCCTCCTACAATGAGCAGTTCTTC

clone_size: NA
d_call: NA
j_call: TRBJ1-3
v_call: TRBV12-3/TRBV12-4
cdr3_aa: CASSPKLTIYF
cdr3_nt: TGTGCCAGCAGCCCAAAACTCACCATATATTTT

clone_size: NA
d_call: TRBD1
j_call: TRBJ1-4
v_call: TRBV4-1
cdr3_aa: CASSQLSSGTDGKLFF
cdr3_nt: TGCGCCAGCAGCCAGCTCTCCTCCGGGACAGACGGAAAACTGTTTTTT

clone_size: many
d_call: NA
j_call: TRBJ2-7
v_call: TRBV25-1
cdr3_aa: CASSEKYEQYF
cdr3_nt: TGTGCCAGCAGTGAAAAGTACGAGCAGTACTTC

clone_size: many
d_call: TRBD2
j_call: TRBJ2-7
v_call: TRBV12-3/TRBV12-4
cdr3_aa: CASSPSGGVSYEQYF
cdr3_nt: TGTGCCAGCAGCCCTAGCGGGGGAGTGTCCTACGAGCAGTACTTC

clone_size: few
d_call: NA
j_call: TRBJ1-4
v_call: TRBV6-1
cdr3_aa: CASSDQMGEKLFF
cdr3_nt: TGTGCCAGCAGTGACCAAATGGGGGAAAAACTGTTTTTT

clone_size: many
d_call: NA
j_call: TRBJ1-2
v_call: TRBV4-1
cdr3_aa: CASSQDRSGKGYGYTF
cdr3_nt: TGCGCCAGCAGCCAAGATCGATCAGGGAAAGGGTATGGCTACACCTTC

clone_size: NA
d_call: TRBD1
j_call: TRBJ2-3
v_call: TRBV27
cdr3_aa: CASSPPGQLYTDTQYF
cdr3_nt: TGTGCCAGCAGTCCACCGGGACAGCTTTACACAGATACGCAGTATTTT

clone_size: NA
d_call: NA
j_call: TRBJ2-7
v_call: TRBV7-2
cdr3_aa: CASSLVGGVAVPYEQYF
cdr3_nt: TGTGCCAGCAGCTTAGTTGGTGGGGTAGCGGTTCCCTACGAGCAGTACTTC

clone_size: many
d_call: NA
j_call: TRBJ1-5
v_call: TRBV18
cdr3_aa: CASSQGHSNQPQHF
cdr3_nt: TGTGCCAGCTCACAGGGTCATAGCAATCAGCCCCAGCATTTT

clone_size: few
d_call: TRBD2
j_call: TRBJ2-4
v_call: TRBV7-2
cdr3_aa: CASSLALSGGPGVQYF
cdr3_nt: TGTGCCAGCAGCTTAGCGCTTAGCGGGGGACCGGGGGTTCAGTACTTC

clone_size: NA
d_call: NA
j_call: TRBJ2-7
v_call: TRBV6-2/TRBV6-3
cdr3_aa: CASGLANYYEQYF
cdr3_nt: TGTGCCAGCGGCCTAGCGAACTACTACGAGCAGTACTTC

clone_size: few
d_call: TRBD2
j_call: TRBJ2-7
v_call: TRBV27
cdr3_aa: CASGVAGWEQYF
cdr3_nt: TGTGCCAGCGGAGTAGCGGGATGGGAGCAGTACTTC

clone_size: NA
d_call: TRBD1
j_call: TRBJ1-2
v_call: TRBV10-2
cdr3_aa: CASSADRGLAWNYGYTF
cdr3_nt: TGCGCCAGCAGCGCTGACAGGGGTCTTGCCTGGAACTATGGCTACACCTTC

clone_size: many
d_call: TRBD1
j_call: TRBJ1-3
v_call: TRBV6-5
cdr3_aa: CASSYGTGHGNTIYF
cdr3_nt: TGTGCCAGCAGTTACGGGACAGGGCATGGAAACACCATATATTTT

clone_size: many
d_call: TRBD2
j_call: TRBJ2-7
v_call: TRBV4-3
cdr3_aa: CASSPGLAGTYEQYF
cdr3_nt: TGCGCCAGCAGCCCAGGACTAGCGGGGACCTACGAGCAGTACTTC

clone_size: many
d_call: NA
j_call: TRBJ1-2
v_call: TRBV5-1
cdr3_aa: CASSLAQVYGYTF
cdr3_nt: TGCGCCAGCAGCTTGGCTCAGGTCTATGGCTACACCTTC

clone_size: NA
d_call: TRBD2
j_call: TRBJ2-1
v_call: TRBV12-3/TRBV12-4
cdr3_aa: CASSLVPGGRLGEQFF
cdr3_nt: TGTGCCAGCAGTTTAGTTCCGGGGGGGCGACTTGGTGAGCAGTTCTTC

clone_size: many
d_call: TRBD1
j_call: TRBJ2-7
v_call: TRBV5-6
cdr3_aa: CASSLGQGRSSYEQYF
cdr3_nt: TGTGCCAGCAGCTTGGGACAGGGCCGAAGCTCCTACGAGCAGTACTTC

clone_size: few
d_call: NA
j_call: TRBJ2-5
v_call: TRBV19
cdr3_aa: CASSEGKETQYF
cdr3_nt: TGTGCCAGTAGTGAGGGGAAAGAGACCCAGTACTTC

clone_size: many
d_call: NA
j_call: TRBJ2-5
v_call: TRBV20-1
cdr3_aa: CSALGPPTQYF
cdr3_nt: TGCAGTGCTCTCGGGCCACCTACCCAGTACTTC

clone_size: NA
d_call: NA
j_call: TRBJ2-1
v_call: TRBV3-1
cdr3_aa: CASSQVVGAMGSYNEQFF
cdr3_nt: TGTGCCAGCAGCCAAGTGGTGGGGGCCATGGGGTCCTACAATGAGCAGTTCTTC

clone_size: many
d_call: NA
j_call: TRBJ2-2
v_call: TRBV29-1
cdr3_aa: CSVEGPKTGELFF
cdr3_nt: TGCAGCGTTGAAGGGCCGAAGACCGGGGAGCTGTTTTTT

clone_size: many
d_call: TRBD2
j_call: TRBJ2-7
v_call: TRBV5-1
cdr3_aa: CASSFSRTSGSYEQYF
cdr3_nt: TGCGCCAGCAGCTTTTCAAGGACTAGCGGATCCTACGAGCAGTACTTC

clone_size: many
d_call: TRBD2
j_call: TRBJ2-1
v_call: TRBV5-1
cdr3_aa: CASSLSGTSGGYNEQFF
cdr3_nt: TGCGCCAGCAGCCTCTCCGGGACTAGCGGGGGGTACAATGAGCAGTTCTTC

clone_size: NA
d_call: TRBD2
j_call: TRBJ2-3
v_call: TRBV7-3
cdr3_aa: CASSLVGGRTDTQYF
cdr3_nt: TGTGCCAGCAGCTTAGTCGGGGGGAGGACAGATACGCAGTATTTT

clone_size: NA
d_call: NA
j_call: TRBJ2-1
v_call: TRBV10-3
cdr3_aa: CAISVGRGVYNEQFF
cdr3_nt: TGTGCCATCAGCGTCGGAAGGGGGGTATACAATGAGCAGTTCTTC

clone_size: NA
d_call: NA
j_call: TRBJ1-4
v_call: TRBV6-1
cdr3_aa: CASNGNRANEKLFF
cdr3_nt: TGTGCCAGCAACGGAAACAGGGCGAATGAAAAACTGTTTTTT

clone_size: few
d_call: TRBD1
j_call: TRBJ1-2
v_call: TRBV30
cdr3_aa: CAWSVQGQGAFGYTF
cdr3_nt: TGTGCCTGGAGTGTACAAGGACAGGGGGCGTTTGGCTACACCTTC

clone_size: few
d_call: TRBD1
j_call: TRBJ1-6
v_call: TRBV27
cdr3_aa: CASSSIRQGLNSPLHF
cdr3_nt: TGTGCCAGCAGTTCGATCAGACAGGGCCTCAATTCACCCCTCCACTTT

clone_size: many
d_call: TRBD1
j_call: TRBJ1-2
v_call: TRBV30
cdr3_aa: CAWDRASYGYTF
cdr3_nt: TGTGCCTGGGACAGGGCGAGCTATGGCTACACCTTC

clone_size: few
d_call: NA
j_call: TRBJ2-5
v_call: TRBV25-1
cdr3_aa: CASAARSVSLIETQYF
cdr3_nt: TGTGCCAGCGCCGCCCGATCAGTTAGTTTGATAGAGACCCAGTACTTC

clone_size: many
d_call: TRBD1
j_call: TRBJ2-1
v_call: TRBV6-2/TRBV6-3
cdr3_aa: CASSSLGQHNEQFF
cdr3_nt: TGTGCCAGCAGTTCCCTGGGACAGCACAATGAGCAGTTCTTC

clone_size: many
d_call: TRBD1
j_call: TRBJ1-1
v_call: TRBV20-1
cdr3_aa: CSVPNPTGGKVTEAFF
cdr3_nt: TGCAGTGTTCCCAACCCGACAGGGGGCAAAGTAACTGAAGCTTTCTTT

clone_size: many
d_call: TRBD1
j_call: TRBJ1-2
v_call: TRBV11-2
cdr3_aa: CASSLFAGGEDYGYTF
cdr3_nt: TGTGCCAGCAGCTTATTCGCAGGGGGCGAAGACTATGGCTACACCTTC

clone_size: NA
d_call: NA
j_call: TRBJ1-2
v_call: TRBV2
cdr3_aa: CAKERGGLYYGYTF
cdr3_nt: TGTGCCAAAGAGCGGGGGGGCTTATACTATGGCTACACCTTC

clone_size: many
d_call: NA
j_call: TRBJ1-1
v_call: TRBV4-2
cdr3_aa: CASSQDMTLNTEAFF
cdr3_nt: TGTGCCAGCAGCCAAGATATGACGCTGAACACTGAAGCTTTCTTT

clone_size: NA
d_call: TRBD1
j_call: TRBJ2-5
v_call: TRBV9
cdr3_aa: CASSYRQGYSYQETQYF
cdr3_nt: TGTGCCAGCAGCTACCGACAGGGCTACTCGTACCAAGAGACCCAGTACTTC

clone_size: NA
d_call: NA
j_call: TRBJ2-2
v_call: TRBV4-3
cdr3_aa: CASSPPEGVGTGELFF
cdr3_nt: TGCGCCAGCAGCCCCCCGGAGGGGGTGGGCACCGGGGAGCTGTTTTTT

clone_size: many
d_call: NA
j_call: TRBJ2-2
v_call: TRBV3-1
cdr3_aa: CASSQDREPGTGELFF
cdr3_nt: TGTGCCAGCAGCCAAGATCGGGAGCCAGGTACCGGGGAGCTGTTTTTT

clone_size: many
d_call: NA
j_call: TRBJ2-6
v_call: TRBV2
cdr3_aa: CASSEVEAGANVLTF
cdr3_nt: TGTGCCAGCAGTGAAGTCGAGGCTGGGGCCAACGTCCTGACTTTC

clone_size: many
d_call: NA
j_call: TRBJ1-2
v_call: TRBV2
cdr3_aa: CARQVPADYGYTF
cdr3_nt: TGTGCCAGGCAGGTCCCCGCCGACTATGGCTACACCTTC

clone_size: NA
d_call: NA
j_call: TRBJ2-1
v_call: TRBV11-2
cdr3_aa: CASSLVARRQNEQFF
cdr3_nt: TGTGCCAGCAGCTTAGTAGCTCGTAGACAGAATGAGCAGTTCTTC

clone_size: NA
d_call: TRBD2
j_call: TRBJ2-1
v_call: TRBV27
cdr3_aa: CASSSGLAGGPRSYNEQFF
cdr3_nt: TGTGCCAGCAGTTCCGGACTAGCGGGAGGGCCTCGGTCCTACAATGAGCAGTTCTTC

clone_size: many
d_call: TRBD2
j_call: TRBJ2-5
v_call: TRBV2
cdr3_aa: CASSGVAGETQYF
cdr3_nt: TGTGCCAGCAGTGGAGTAGCGGGAGAGACCCAGTACTTC

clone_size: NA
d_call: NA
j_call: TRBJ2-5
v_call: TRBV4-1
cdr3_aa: CASRAGTEETQYF
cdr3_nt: TGCGCCAGCAGGGCTGGCACAGAAGAGACCCAGTACTTC

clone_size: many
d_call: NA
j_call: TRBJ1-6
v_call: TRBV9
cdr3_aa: CASSVEGRRDNSPLHF
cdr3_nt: TGTGCCAGCAGCGTAGAGGGGCGACGGGATAATTCACCCCTCCACTTT

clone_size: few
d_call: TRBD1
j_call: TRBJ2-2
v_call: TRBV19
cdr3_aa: CASTWDRVTGELFF
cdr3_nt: TGTGCCAGTACTTGGGACAGGGTTACCGGGGAGCTGTTTTTT

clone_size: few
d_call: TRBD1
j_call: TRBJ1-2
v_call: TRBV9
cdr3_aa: CASSVGSGGGFGYTF
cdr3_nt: TGTGCCAGCAGCGTAGGATCAGGGGGAGGGTTTGGCTACACCTTC

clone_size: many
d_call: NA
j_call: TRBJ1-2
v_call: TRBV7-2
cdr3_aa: CASSEDMGTYGYTF
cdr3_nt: TGTGCCAGCAGCGAGGACATGGGTACCTATGGCTACACCTTC

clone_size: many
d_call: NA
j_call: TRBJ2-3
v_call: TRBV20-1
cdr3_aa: CSARVGTDTQYF
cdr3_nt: TGCAGTGCTAGAGTGGGCACAGATACGCAGTATTTT

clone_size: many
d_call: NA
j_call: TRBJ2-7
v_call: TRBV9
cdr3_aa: CASSVAPLGQGIGYEQYF
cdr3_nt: TGTGCCAGCAGCGTAGCTCCCCTGGGGCAGGGAATAGGCTACGAGCAGTACTTC